This T cell receptor (beta chain) is drawn from a study of blood T cell repertoires in COVID-19. Germline V gives CDR1 MNHNY, CDR2 SVGAGI (reference sequence). The J segment lost 5 bases and the V segment lost 6 bases, leaving 9 bases of the junction unmatched. The CDR3 covers 15 residues. Participants' own reports of clinical history determined their cohort assignment. Authors' processing steps: Estimation of nucleated cell counts was performed using reference gene primer amplification. Generated by immunoSEQ multiplex PCR, the TCRdb table keeps only in-frame clones and is missing some. The V and J calls and clone size were taken over from that table, and D and trimming were inferred from the DNA. The data hold some 530,000 clones, with approximately 90% observed a single time.

The gene calls are TRBV6-6 and TRBJ1-3; 8 bases match TRBD1. Sample: PBMCs or T cells enriched from blood (not recorded which). The clonotype comes from an older woman who had recovered from COVID-19. This CDR3 is CASSHPDRARNTIYF. CDR3 nucleotides: TGTGCCAGCAGCCACCCGGACAGGGCAAGAAACACCATATATTTT.